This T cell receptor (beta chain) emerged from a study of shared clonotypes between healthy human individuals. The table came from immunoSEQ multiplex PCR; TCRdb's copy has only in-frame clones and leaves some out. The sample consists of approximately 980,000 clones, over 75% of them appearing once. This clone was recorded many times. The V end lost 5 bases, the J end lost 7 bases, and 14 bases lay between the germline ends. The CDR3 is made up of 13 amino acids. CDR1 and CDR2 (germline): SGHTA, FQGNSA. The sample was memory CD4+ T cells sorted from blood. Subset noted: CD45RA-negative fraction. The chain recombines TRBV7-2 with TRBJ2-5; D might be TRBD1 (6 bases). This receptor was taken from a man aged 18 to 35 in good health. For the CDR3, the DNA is TGTGCCAGCAGCACCAACTTAGGGGGGACCCAGTACTTC. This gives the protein CASSTNLGGTQYF. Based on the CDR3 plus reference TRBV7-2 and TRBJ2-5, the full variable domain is GAGVSQSPSNKVTEKGKDVELRCDPISGHTALYWYRQSLGQGLEFLIYFQGNSAPDKSGLPSDRFSAERTGGSVSTLTIQRTQQEDSAVYLCASSTNLGGTQYFGPGTRLLVL.